Listed below are T cell receptor beta chains from one sample, sequenced in a study of OX40 agonist ivuxolimab in advanced cancers. Profiled with immunoSEQ multiplex PCR; TCRdb holds only in-frame clones, not every one. The sample lists about 77,000 clones, approximately 94% occurring once. Sequencing used CD4+ or CD8+ T cells sorted from blood, obtained in a trial of the OX40 agonist ivuxolimab. The receptors derive from an adult with an advanced solid tumor such as melanoma, head and neck, liver or kidney cancer. CDR3s include the opening cysteine and the closing phenylalanine or tryptophan. Each record gives: clone size, D gene, J gene, V gene, CDR3 DNA, CDR3 protein. D genes are given only for firm matches. Clone size, where shown, is once, few, many, or a class for clones that have expanded.

clone size: .
D gene: TRBD1
J gene: TRBJ2-7
V gene: TRBV5-4
CDR3 DNA: TGTGCCAGCAGCACCTCAAGGACAGGGGACGAGCAGTACTTC
CDR3 protein: CASSTSRTGDEQYF

clone size: .
D gene: TRBD1
J gene: TRBJ1-6
V gene: TRBV5-1
CDR3 DNA: TGCGCCAGCAGCTTACAGGGGTCCGATTCACCCCTCCACTTT
CDR3 protein: CASSLQGSDSPLHF

clone size: .
D gene: .
J gene: TRBJ1-4
V gene: TRBV28
CDR3 DNA: TGTGCCAGCATGAGGGCGCCGGGAGAAAAACTGTTTTTT
CDR3 protein: CASMRAPGEKLFF

clone size: .
D gene: .
J gene: TRBJ2-7
V gene: TRBV5-6
CDR3 DNA: TGTGCCAGCAGCTTGGATGGGATTAGAATCGAGCAGTACTTC
CDR3 protein: CASSLDGIRIEQYF

clone size: .
D gene: .
J gene: TRBJ2-7
V gene: TRBV27
CDR3 DNA: TGTGCCAGCAGTGCGCGCGGGCCAGGGTTCTACGAGCAGTACTTC
CDR3 protein: CASSARGPGFYEQYF

clone size: .
D gene: .
J gene: TRBJ2-2
V gene: TRBV7-9
CDR3 DNA: TGTGCCAGCAGCTTGGGAGCGCGAACCGGGGAGCTGTTTTTT
CDR3 protein: CASSLGARTGELFF

clone size: .
D gene: .
J gene: TRBJ1-3
V gene: TRBV7-2
CDR3 DNA: TGTGCCAGCAGCCCACAGGTCTCTGGAAACACCATATATTTT
CDR3 protein: CASSPQVSGNTIYF

clone size: .
D gene: .
J gene: TRBJ2-3
V gene: TRBV21-1
CDR3 DNA: TGTGCCAGCAGCAACTGGGGGCTTGGCTGGAGGCCCTTTAGCACAGATACGCAGTATTTT
CDR3 protein: CASSNWGLGWRPFSTDTQYF

clone size: once
D gene: .
J gene: TRBJ1-5
V gene: TRBV5-1
CDR3 DNA: TGCGCCAGCAGCTTGGGCGGAGCCAAAAAAAAATATTATAGCAATCAGCCCCAGCATTTT
CDR3 protein: CASSLGGAKKKYYSNQPQHF

clone size: once
D gene: TRBD1
J gene: TRBJ1-4
V gene: TRBV6-1
CDR3 DNA: TGTGCCAGCGTAGGGACAGCTAATGAAAAACTGTTTTTT
CDR3 protein: CASVGTANEKLFF

clone size: .
D gene: .
J gene: TRBJ1-3
V gene: TRBV11-3
CDR3 DNA: TGTGCCAGCAGCCCGGGGCCAACCTCTGGAAACACCATATATTTT
CDR3 protein: CASSPGPTSGNTIYF

clone size: .
D gene: .
J gene: TRBJ1-2
V gene: TRBV4-3
CDR3 DNA: TGCGCCAGCAGCCAAGATAAAGGGTGGGCAGATCACACCTTC
CDR3 protein: CASSQDKGWADHTF

clone size: .
D gene: .
J gene: TRBJ1-2
V gene: TRBV6-6
CDR3 DNA: TGTGCCACCGGGAGTCAGGGGCATGGCTACACCTTC
CDR3 protein: CATGSQGHGYTF

clone size: .
D gene: TRBD1
J gene: TRBJ2-1
V gene: TRBV28
CDR3 DNA: TGTGCCAGCAGCTCCCGGCACCCGGGACAGGGGGCTTGGTGGCAGTTCTTC
CDR3 protein: CASSSRHPGQGAWWQFF